The entry below gives a single T cell receptor (beta chain) sequence along with its context. This sample was included in a study of T cell responses to AZD1222 COVID-19 vaccine. Study information: Some second doses came at about 4 weeks and others at about 12 weeks; these were pooled.

The repertoire was sequenced with immunoSEQ multiplex PCR; TCRdb's copy has only in-frame clones and lacks some. This table has 100,000 to 140,000 clones, around nine tenths appearing once. CDR1 is LNHDA, CDR2 SQIVND, per germline (reference sequence). Trimming removed 7 bases from V and 3 bases from J, with 13 bases in between. This CDR3 is built from 14 residues. The chain combines TRBV19 with TRBJ1-5; no clear D gene. The TCR was taken from an adult in good health. The starting material was peripheral blood, obtained on day 0 of AZD1222 vaccination. The CDR3 DNA sequence: TGTGCCAGTACCCCCACTGGGTCCAATCAGCCCCAGCATTTT. Encoded protein: CASTPTGSNQPQHF. The variable domain in full, completed from reference TRBV19 and TRBJ1-5, reads DGGITQSPKYLFRKEGQNVTLSCEQNLNHDAMYWYRQDPGQGLRLIYYSQIVNDFQKGDIAEGYSVSREKKESFPLTVTSAQKNPTAFYLCASTPTGSNQPQHFGDGTRLSIL.